The rows below give T cell receptor beta chains drawn from one sample of a study of blood T cell repertoires in COVID-19. Clones were sequenced by immunoSEQ multiplex PCR, and TCRdb holds only the in-frame ones, with some missing. The sample contains 70,000 to 90,000 clones, roughly 85% of which appear only once. The sample was peripheral blood. All receptors derive from a man in his forties or fifties with COVID-19, enrolled during active disease. CDR3s include the opening cysteine and the closing phenylalanine or tryptophan. A D gene is named only where the DNA matches it firmly. Some rows have no size entry. The others give once, few or many, or a class for an expanded clone.

-	-	TRBV23-1	TRBJ2-7	TGCGCCAGCAGTTTCAAGGAGGCCAGGAGGAGGGAGCAGTACTTC	CASSFKEARRREQYF
-	TRBD1	TRBV15	TRBJ2-5	TGTGCCACCAGCAGAGGGGACAGGGTAAAGACCCAGTACTTC	CATSRGDRVKTQYF
-	-	TRBV27	TRBJ1-3	TGTGCCAGCAGTACTAACGGGGGAGGCACCATATATTTT	CASSTNGGGTIYF
-	-	TRBV6-5	TRBJ1-1	TGTGCCAGCCTAAGATGGAACACTGAAGCTTTCTTT	CASLRWNTEAFF
-	-	TRBV6-5	TRBJ1-4	TGTGCCAGTACAGGGAATTCTAATGAAAAACTGTTTTTT	CASTGNSNEKLFF
-	-	TRBV10-3	TRBJ1-2	TGTGCCATCAGTGAGTCCCAGAACTATGGCTACACCTTC	CAISESQNYGYTF
-	-	TRBV10-2	TRBJ1-1	TGCGCCAGCAGAGGGGGCACTGAAGCTTTCTTT	CASRGGTEAFF
few	-	TRBV25-1	TRBJ2-3	TGTGCCAGCAGTGATGAGGGCCGTACGGGACTTAGCACAGATACGCAGTATTTT	CASSDEGRTGLSTDTQYF
-	-	TRBV7-9	TRBJ2-7	TGTGCCAGCAGCTTAGCAGGGCAGGGCGAGCAGTACTTC	CASSLAGQGEQYF
-	-	TRBV30	TRBJ2-7	TGTGCCTGGAGCGACCTGGGGGGTCACGAGCAGTACTTC	CAWSDLGGHEQYF
-	-	TRBV12-3/TRBV12-4	TRBJ1-2	TGTGCCAGCAGTTTCCCCGGTGGCTATGGCTACACCTTC	CASSFPGGYGYTF
-	TRBD1	TRBV28	TRBJ1-3	TGTGCCAGCTTCGGACAGGACTCTGGAAACACCATATATTTT	CASFGQDSGNTIYF
-	-	TRBV24-1	TRBJ2-7	TGTGCCACCAGTGATCCTCAGGGCTCCTACGAGCAGTACTTC	CATSDPQGSYEQYF
-	-	TRBV28	TRBJ1-2	TGTGCCAGCAGTTTACTCAATTTAGCTAACTATGGCTACACCTTC	CASSLLNLANYGYTF
-	TRBD2	TRBV2	TRBJ2-5	TGTGCCAGCAGTGAAGCGGGGACTAGCGCAAACCAAGAGACCCAGTACTTC	CASSEAGTSANQETQYF
-	-	TRBV6-5	TRBJ1-2	TGTGCCAGCAGTTACTTGGCAGGGGATGGCTACACCTTC	CASSYLAGDGYTF
-	TRBD1	TRBV7-7	TRBJ2-1	TGTGCTAGCAGCCCTACTACAGGGGTCACTCATGAGCAGTTCTTC	CASSPTTGVTHEQFF
-	-	TRBV7-3	TRBJ1-2	TGTGCCAGCAGCCCCGACAGAAACTATGGCTACACCTTC	CASSPDRNYGYTF
-	-	TRBV6-5	TRBJ2-7	TGTGCCAGCAGTTTTGGCGGTACCTACGAGCAGTACTTC	CASSFGGTYEQYF
-	-	TRBV6-1	TRBJ1-5	TGTGCCAGCAGTGAGGTTCTCAGGGGTTATCAGCCCCAGCATTTT	CASSEVLRGYQPQHF
few	-	TRBV3-1/TRBV3-2	TRBJ1-4	TGTGCCAGCAGCCAAGAGCTAGTAGGCCTACCAGATGAAAAACTGTTTTTT	CASSQELVGLPDEKLFF
once	-	TRBV6-5	TRBJ2-7	TGTGCCAGCATCGGGGTTGAGCAGTACTTC	CASIGVEQYF
-	-	TRBV25-1	TRBJ2-2	TGTGCCAGCAGTGAATCCCTAATCGCGGGGATAAACGCCGGGGAGCTGTTTTTT	CASSESLIAGINAGELFF
-	-	TRBV5-1	TRBJ2-6	TGCGCCAGCAGCTTGGCCGGTACAGCTGGGGCCAACGTCCTGACTTTC	CASSLAGTAGANVLTF
-	-	TRBV5-5	TRBJ1-2	TGTGCCAGCAGCTTGGCCGTCGACATCTACACCTTC	CASSLAVDIYTF
-	-	TRBV6-1	TRBJ2-2	TGTGCCAGCAGTGAGAGCAGGGGCACCGGGGAGCTGTTTTTT	CASSESRGTGELFF
-	TRBD2	TRBV7-2	TRBJ2-1	TGTGCCAGCAGCTTACGAGCGGGAGGGCCGAATGAGCAGTTCTTC	CASSLRAGGPNEQFF
-	-	TRBV28	TRBJ1-3	TGTGCCAGCAGTCAAACAGGGTATGGAAACACCATATATTTT	CASSQTGYGNTIYF
-	-	TRBV4-1	TRBJ1-1	TGCGCCAGCAGCCAAGCCGCCGGTTATTCCACTGAAGCTTTCTTT	CASSQAAGYSTEAFF
once	-	TRBV4-1	TRBJ1-4	TGCGCCAGCAGCCCCCTCCTCGGCGGTGAAAAACTGTTTTTT	CASSPLLGGEKLFF
-	-	TRBV9	TRBJ2-2	TGTGCCAGCAGCCCTCCGGGTAGATCTGACACCGGGGAGCTGTTTTTT	CASSPPGRSDTGELFF
-	TRBD1	TRBV5-5	TRBJ2-2	TGTGCCAGCAGCGGGGCCGGACAGGGAACGAACACCGGGGAGCTGTTTTTT	CASSGAGQGTNTGELFF
-	-	TRBV3-1/TRBV3-2	TRBJ2-1	TGTGCCAGCAGCCAAGATCCAGCGCAGACCTACAATGAGCAGTTCTTC	CASSQDPAQTYNEQFF
-	-	TRBV2	TRBJ2-7	TGTGCCAGCAGTGAAGTACAGGGTAGCTCCTACGAGCAGTACTTC	CASSEVQGSSYEQYF
-	TRBD1	TRBV19	TRBJ1-2	TGTGCCAGTAGTATAGGACAGGGCTTATTCCATGGCTACACCTTC	CASSIGQGLFHGYTF
-	-	TRBV19	TRBJ1-1	TGTGCCAGTAGTTCCCTGGCAGGGAAGGCTGAAGCTTTCTTT	CASSSLAGKAEAFF
-	TRBD1	TRBV6-2/TRBV6-3	TRBJ2-6	TGTGCCAGCAGTTTCGAGACAGGGGGGGCTTCTGGGGCCAACGTCCTGACTTTC	CASSFETGGASGANVLTF
-	-	TRBV14	TRBJ2-1	TGTGCCAGCAGCCAAAGGCTCCTTACTAGCTCCAGGGGGGAGCAGTTCTTC	CASSQRLLTSSRGEQFF
once	-	TRBV6-2/TRBV6-3	TRBJ2-5	TGTGCCAGCAGTACACCCCAGATCCCATGGGAGACCCAGTACTTC	CASSTPQIPWETQYF
-	TRBD1	TRBV6-2/TRBV6-3	TRBJ1-1	TGTGCCAGCAGTTCCTACTACAGGGGGAGGAGGTCTGAAGCTTTCTTT	CASSSYYRGRRSEAFF